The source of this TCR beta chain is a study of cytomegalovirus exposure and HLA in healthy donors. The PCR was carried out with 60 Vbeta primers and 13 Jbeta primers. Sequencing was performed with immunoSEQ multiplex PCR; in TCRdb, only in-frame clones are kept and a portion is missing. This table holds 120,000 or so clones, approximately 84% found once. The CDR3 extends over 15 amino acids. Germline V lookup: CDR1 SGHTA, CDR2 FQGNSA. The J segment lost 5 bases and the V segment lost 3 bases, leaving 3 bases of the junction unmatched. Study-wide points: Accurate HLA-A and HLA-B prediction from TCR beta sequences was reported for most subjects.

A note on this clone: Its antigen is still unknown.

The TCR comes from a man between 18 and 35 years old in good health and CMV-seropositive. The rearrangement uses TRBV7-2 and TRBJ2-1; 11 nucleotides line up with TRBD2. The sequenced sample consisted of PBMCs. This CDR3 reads CASSLGTSGHNEQFF. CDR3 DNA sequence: TGTGCCAGCAGCTTGGGGACTAGCGGCCACAATGAGCAGTTCTTC.